This is a list of T cell receptor beta chains from one sample in a study of human T cells and chemical hapten exposure. Using its own MiXCR run on the RACE reads, TCRdb lists one record per CDR3 protein. The repertoire has roughly 120,000 distinct CDR3 sequences, about 12% of them found once; the top ten carry 1.3% to 1.5%. This sample comprised whole blood, obtained in connection with sensitization to the hapten diphenylcyclopropenone (DPC). These receptors came from a woman aged 45-65 years with alopecia areata. Some clones in this sample may be carry-over from other donors' samples. The CDR3 runs from the conserved cysteine through the conserved F or W. The D gene is left open where the match is weak. For some rows the clone size is stated as once, few or many, or as a class when expanded; others skip it.

j_call	clone_size	d_call	cdr3_length	v_call	cdr3_aa	cdr3_nt
TRBJ2-3	many	NA	16	TRBV7-9	CASSFWTYASTDTQYF	TGTGCCAGCAGCTTCTGGACGTACGCTAGCACAGATACGCAGTATTTT
TRBJ2-1	many	TRBD2	15	TRBV6-4	CASSHGGEDYNEQFF	TGTGCCAGCTCCCATGGGGGGGAGGATTACAATGAGCAGTTCTTC
TRBJ2-2	NA	NA	15	TRBV19	CASIDLGGNTGELFF	TGTGCCAGTATCGACCTCGGCGGGAACACCGGGGAGCTGTTTTTT
TRBJ1-3	many	NA	16	TRBV20-1	CSARVGPPGVGNTIYF	TGCAGTGCTAGAGTTGGGCCCCCAGGGGTAGGAAACACCATATATTTT
TRBJ1-1	many	NA	15	TRBV18	CASSPQAEMNTEAFF	TGTGCCAGCTCACCACAGGCGGAAATGAACACTGAAGCTTTCTTT
TRBJ2-3	few	NA	14	TRBV2	CASSVLIFTDTQYF	TGTGCCAGCAGTGTCCTCATATTCACAGATACGCAGTATTTT
TRBJ2-2	NA	TRBD2	17	TRBV7-2	CASSLGTSGRGAGELFF	TGTGCCAGCAGCCTAGGGACTAGCGGGAGAGGGGCCGGGGAGCTGTTTTTT
TRBJ2-5	few	TRBD2	13	TRBV10-3	CATHGLAEETQYF	TGTGCCACGCACGGACTAGCAGAAGAGACCCAGTACTTC
TRBJ2-3	few	NA	10	TRBV20-1	CSARGDTQYF	TGCAGTGCCAGGGGAGATACGCAGTATTTT
TRBJ2-7	NA	NA	13	TRBV27	CASSFGRVYEQYF	TGTGCCAGCAGTTTCGGCAGGGTCTACGAGCAGTACTTC
TRBJ2-7	NA	NA	14	TRBV20-1	CSAEAGGGTYEQYF	TGCAGTGCTGAGGCGGGCGGAGGAACCTACGAGCAGTACTTC
TRBJ1-2	NA	TRBD1	12	TRBV28	CATSTGDYGYTF	TGTGCCACGTCGACAGGGGACTATGGCTACACCTTC
TRBJ1-5	NA	NA	15	TRBV18	CASSPSGRLNQPQHF	TGTGCCAGCTCACCGTCGGGCAGGCTAAATCAGCCCCAGCATTTT
TRBJ1-2	many	TRBD1	15	TRBV5-1	CASSWGQRTNYGYTF	TGCGCCAGCAGCTGGGGACAGCGTACTAACTATGGCTACACCTTC
TRBJ2-1	few	TRBD1	13	TRBV18	CASSPGTGNEQFF	TGTGCCAGCTCTCCCGGGACAGGGAATGAGCAGTTCTTC
TRBJ1-6	many	NA	13	TRBV3-1	CASSQDLFSPLHF	TGTGCCAGCAGCCAAGACTTGTTTTCACCCCTCCACTTT
TRBJ1-4	few	NA	12	TRBV28	CASGNRNEKLFF	TGTGCCAGCGGAAACAGGAATGAAAAACTGTTTTTT
TRBJ2-1	many	TRBD1	14	TRBV29-1	CSVGTGATYNEQFF	TGCAGCGTAGGGACAGGGGCAACCTACAATGAGCAGTTCTTC
TRBJ2-5	many	NA	12	TRBV29-1	CSVLIREETQYF	TGCAGCGTACTCATCAGGGAAGAGACCCAGTACTTC
TRBJ2-4	many	NA	16	TRBV11-2	CASSPRGILAKNIQYF	TGTGCCAGCAGCCCCCGGGGAATCCTAGCCAAAAACATTCAGTACTTC
TRBJ2-3	many	NA	14	TRBV6-6	CASSYVAGPDTQYF	TGTGCCAGCAGTTACGTAGCTGGCCCAGATACGCAGTATTTT
TRBJ1-4	few	TRBD1	13	TRBV20-1	CSAVTGGGEKLFF	TGCAGTGCTGTAACAGGGGGAGGAGAAAAACTGTTTTTT
TRBJ1-1	few	NA	10	TRBV20-1	CSASSREAFF	TGCAGTGCTAGCAGCAGAGAAGCTTTCTTT
TRBJ2-2	many	NA	15	TRBV11-2	CASSLAEMNTGELFF	TGTGCCAGCAGCTTAGCGGAAATGAACACCGGGGAGCTGTTTTTT
TRBJ2-5	NA	TRBD1	13	TRBV5-1	CASSYTGEGTQYF	TGCGCCAGCAGCTATACAGGGGAAGGGACCCAGTACTTC
TRBJ2-1	NA	NA	13	TRBV20-1	CSAEPAVGNEQFF	TGCAGTGCTGAGCCGGCAGTCGGCAATGAGCAGTTCTTC
TRBJ2-4	NA	NA	15	TRBV18	CASSPAGTQSGIQYF	TGTGCCAGCTCACCCGCCGGGACACAATCCGGCATTCAGTACTTC
TRBJ2-7	NA	NA	16	TRBV4-1	CASSQDPRRYSYEQYF	TGCGCCAGCAGCCAAGACCCTAGACGGTACTCCTACGAGCAGTACTTC
TRBJ1-1	NA	NA	14	TRBV28	CATDQQGMNTEAFF	TGTGCCACCGACCAACAGGGCATGAACACTGAAGCTTTCTTT
TRBJ1-4	NA	NA	16	TRBV3-1	CASSQVAAPTAQKLFF	TGTGCCAGCAGCCAAGTTGCGGCCCCGACGGCCCAAAAACTGTTTTTT
TRBJ1-6	many	NA	14	TRBV6-1	CASSEIEANSPLHF	TGTGCCAGCAGTGAAATTGAGGCAAATTCACCCCTCCACTTT
TRBJ2-1	many	TRBD2	16	TRBV11-2	CASSPWTSGEYNEQFF	TGTGCCAGCAGCCCCTGGACTAGCGGGGAGTACAATGAGCAGTTCTTC
TRBJ1-1	few	NA	13	TRBV11-3	CASSFSDNTEVFF	TGTGCCAGCAGCTTCAGCGATAACACTGAAGTTTTCTTT
TRBJ2-7	many	NA	15	TRBV28	CASSLWAGISYEQYF	TGTGCCAGCAGTTTATGGGCAGGGATTTCCTACGAGCAGTACTTC
TRBJ1-4	NA	NA	15	TRBV19	CASSIARAANEKLFF	TGTGCCAGTAGTATAGCCAGGGCGGCTAATGAAAAACTGTTTTTT
TRBJ1-1	NA	NA	12	TRBV15	CATSSEYTEAFF	TGTGCCACCAGCAGCGAATACACTGAAGCTTTCTTT
TRBJ1-1	few	NA	13	TRBV9	CASSVGPNTEAFF	TGTGCCAGCAGCGTAGGACCAAACACTGAAGCTTTCTTT
TRBJ1-2	many	NA	13	TRBV4-3	CASSQELTYGYTF	TGCGCCAGCAGCCAAGAGTTGACCTATGGCTACACCTTC
TRBJ1-2	few	NA	12	TRBV6-5	CASSSSHYGYTF	TGTGCCAGCAGTTCCAGCCACTATGGCTACACCTTC
TRBJ1-2	few	NA	15	TRBV18	CASSPLDRIEYGYTF	TGTGCCAGCTCACCCCTTGACAGGATAGAGTATGGCTACACCTTC
TRBJ2-7	once	NA	14	TRBV28	CASSTLDFQYEQYF	TGTGCCAGCAGTACCCTGGACTTCCAATACGAGCAGTACTTC
TRBJ1-1	many	TRBD1	17	TRBV2	CASSPGTGGYTDTEAFF	TGTGCCAGCAGCCCGGGGACAGGGGGCTACACGGACACTGAAGCTTTCTTT
TRBJ1-2	NA	NA	15	TRBV7-9	CASSQARGINYGYTF	TGTGCCAGCAGCCAAGCGCGGGGGATTAACTATGGCTACACCTTC
TRBJ2-6	NA	TRBD1	16	TRBV28	CASRGTGGSGANVLTF	TGTGCCAGCAGGGGTACAGGGGGCTCTGGGGCCAACGTCCTGACTTTC
TRBJ1-1	many	NA	11	TRBV6-6	CASSYIATAFF	TGTGCCAGCAGTTACATCGCGACGGCTTTCTTT
TRBJ2-7	many	NA	17	TRBV15	CATSRVPPGSILYEQYF	TGTGCCACCAGCAGAGTTCCCCCTGGGTCAATACTCTACGAGCAGTACTTC
TRBJ2-4	few	NA	11	TRBV6-2/TRBV6-3	CASARKSSQYF	TGTGCCAGCGCGCGCAAGAGTAGTCAGTACTTC
TRBJ2-7	few	NA	14	TRBV5-1	CASSLGQGDHEQYF	TGCGCCAGCAGCTTGGGGCAGGGTGACCACGAGCAGTACTTC
TRBJ2-7	many	NA	13	TRBV12-3/TRBV12-4	CASSRGHSYEQYF	TGTGCCAGCAGCCGGGGACATTCCTACGAGCAGTACTTC
TRBJ1-1	NA	TRBD1	16	TRBV5-4	CASSLAAGQMNTEAFF	TGTGCCAGCAGCTTGGCAGCGGGACAGATGAACACTGAAGCTTTCTTT
TRBJ1-5	NA	NA	18	TRBV24-1	CATSDLPRGPGPNQPQHF	TGTGCCACCAGTGACCTACCCCGGGGTCCCGGCCCAAATCAGCCCCAGCATTTT
TRBJ1-5	NA	NA	14	TRBV23-1	CASSQSVDGEPQHF	TGCGCCAGCAGCCAGTCGGTTGACGGGGAGCCCCAGCATTTT
TRBJ1-2	many	TRBD1	17	TRBV11-2	CASSSFDRPGQLYGYTF	TGTGCCAGCAGCTCCTTCGACAGACCGGGACAGCTCTATGGCTACACCTTC
TRBJ1-5	few	NA	13	TRBV12-3/TRBV12-4	CASSFFENQPQHF	TGTGCCAGCAGTTTCTTTGAAAATCAGCCCCAGCATTTT
TRBJ2-7	many	TRBD1	14	TRBV27	CASSSWDSFYEQYF	TGTGCCAGCAGTTCCTGGGACAGCTTCTACGAGCAGTACTTC
TRBJ1-6	few	NA	16	TRBV6-5	CASSYEEGVYNSPLHF	TGTGCCAGCAGTTACGAGGAGGGGGTGTATAATTCACCCCTCCACTTT
TRBJ1-1	NA	TRBD1	17	TRBV2	CASSVFKRTGQVTEAFF	TGTGCCAGCAGTGTCTTCAAGCGGACAGGGCAGGTAACTGAAGCTTTCTTT